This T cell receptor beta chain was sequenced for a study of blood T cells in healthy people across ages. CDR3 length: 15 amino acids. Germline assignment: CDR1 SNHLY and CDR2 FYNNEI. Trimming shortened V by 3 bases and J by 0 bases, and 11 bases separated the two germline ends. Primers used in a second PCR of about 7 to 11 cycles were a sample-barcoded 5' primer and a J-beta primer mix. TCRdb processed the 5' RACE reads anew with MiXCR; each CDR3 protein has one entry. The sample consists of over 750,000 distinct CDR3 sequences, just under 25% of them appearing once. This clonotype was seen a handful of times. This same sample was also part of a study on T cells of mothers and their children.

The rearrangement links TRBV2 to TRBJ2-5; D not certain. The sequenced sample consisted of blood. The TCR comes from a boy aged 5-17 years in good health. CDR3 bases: TGTGCCAGCAGTGAGCCAGACCCGTACCAAGAGACCCAGTACTTC. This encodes CASSEPDPYQETQYF.